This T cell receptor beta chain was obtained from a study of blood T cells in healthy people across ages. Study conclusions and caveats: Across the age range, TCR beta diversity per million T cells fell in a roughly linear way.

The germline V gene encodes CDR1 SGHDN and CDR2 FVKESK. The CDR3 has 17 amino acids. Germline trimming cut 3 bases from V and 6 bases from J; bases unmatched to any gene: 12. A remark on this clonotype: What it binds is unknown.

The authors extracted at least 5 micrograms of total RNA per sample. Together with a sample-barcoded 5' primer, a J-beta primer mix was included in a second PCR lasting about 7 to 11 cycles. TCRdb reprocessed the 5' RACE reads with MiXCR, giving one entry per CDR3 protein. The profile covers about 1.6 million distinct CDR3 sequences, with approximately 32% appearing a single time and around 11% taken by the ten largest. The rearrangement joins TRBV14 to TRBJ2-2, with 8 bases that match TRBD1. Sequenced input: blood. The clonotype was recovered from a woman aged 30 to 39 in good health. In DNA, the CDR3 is TGTGCCAGCAGCCACAGGGGGCCTTTCGGGGGCCCCGGGGAGCTGTTTTTT. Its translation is CASSHRGPFGGPGELFF.